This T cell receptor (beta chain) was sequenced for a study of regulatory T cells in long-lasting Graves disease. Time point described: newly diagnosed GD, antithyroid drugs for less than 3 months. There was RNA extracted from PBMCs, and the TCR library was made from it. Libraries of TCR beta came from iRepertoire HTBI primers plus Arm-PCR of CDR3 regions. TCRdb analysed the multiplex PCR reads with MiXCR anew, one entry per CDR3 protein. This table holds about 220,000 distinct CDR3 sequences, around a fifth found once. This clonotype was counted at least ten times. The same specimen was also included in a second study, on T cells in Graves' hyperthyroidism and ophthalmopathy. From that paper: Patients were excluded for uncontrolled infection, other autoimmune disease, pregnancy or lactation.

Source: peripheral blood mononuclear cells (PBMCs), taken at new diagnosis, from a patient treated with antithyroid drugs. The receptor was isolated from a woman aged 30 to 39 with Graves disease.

CDR3 residues: CATSRDLGGATEKLFF. The CDR3 DNA is TGTGCCACCAGCAGAGATCTAGGAGGGGCAACTGAAAAACTGTTTTTT. V usage is TRBV15 and J usage is TRBJ1-4, with D possibly TRBD1 on 5 matching bases. This CDR3 region has 16 residues. CDR1 LNHNV and CDR2 YYDKDF come from the germline V gene (reference sequence). V lost 0 bases to trimming and J lost 7 bases, with 15 bases between them.